The 32 T cell receptor beta chains below all came from one sample that was sequenced in a study of T cells in Graves' hyperthyroidism and ophthalmopathy. Authors of the study amplified TCR beta CDR3 regions from RNA transcripts. When the TCR CDR3 underwent first-round RT-PCR, the HTBI primer set was used. A single record per CDR3 protein comes from TCRdb applying MiXCR to the multiplex PCR reads. The profile shows 650,000 to 850,000 distinct CDR3 sequences, approximately 18% of them singletons. The sample comprised blood. Source of these receptors: a woman in her forties or fifties with Graves' hyperthyroidism that later progressed to Graves' ophthalmopathy.

This clonotype was found many times. The chain combines TRBV11-2 with TRBJ2-1; 9 bases are a match to TRBD2. The CDR3 covers 15 residues. The V gene end was trimmed by 6 bases and the J gene end by 7 bases; junction bases not matched to a gene: 10. Germline assignment: CDR1 SGHAT and CDR2 FQNNGV. CDR3 loop: CASSEVTRGGNEQFF. Here the CDR3 DNA reads TGTGCCAGCAGTGAAGTCACGCGGGGGGGGAATGAGCAGTTCTTC. Together with reference TRBV11-2 and TRBJ2-1, the CDR3 gives the full variable domain: EAGVAQSPRYKIIEKRQSVAFWCNPISGHATLYWYQQILGQGPKLLIQFQNNGVVDDSQLPKDRFSAERLKGVDSTLKIQPAKLEDSAVYLCASSEVTRGGNEQFFGPGTRLTVL.

The V gene is TRBV5-1, the J gene TRBJ1-6; D not resolved. V lost 0 bases, J lost 8 bases, and 6 bases lay in between. Germline V gene data show CDR1 as SGHRS and CDR2 as YFSETQ. The CDR3 is 13 residues long. CDR3 nucleotide sequence: TGCGCCAGCAGCTTGGAAGTCGATTCACCCCTCCACTTT. Translation: CASSLEVDSPLHF.

This clonotype was observed a handful of times. V is TRBV6-1 and J is TRBJ1-6, with D uncertain. V was shortened by 6 bases and J by 2 bases, with 11 bases between the two germline ends. In germline, CDR1 is MNHNS, CDR2 SASEGT. The CDR3 is 15 residues long. The CDR3, as DNA: TGTGCCAGCAGAGAGGACCCCGCCTATAATTCACCCCTCCACTTT. Amino acid sequence: CASREDPAYNSPLHF.

This clonotype was picked up many times. The rearrangement uses TRBV7-8 and TRBJ2-1; 8 nucleotides match TRBD2. The J segment lost 0 bases and the V segment lost 5 bases, leaving 3 bases of the junction unmatched. Germline-derived CDR1 and CDR2 are SGHVS and FQNEAQ. The CDR3 totals 15 residues. DNA of the CDR3: TGTGCCAGCAGCCCGGGGGGGCCCTCCTACAATGAGCAGTTCTTC. Translation gives CASSPGGPSYNEQFF.

This clonotype was observed a few times. The genes are TRBV7-6 and TRBJ2-1; D is unclear. This CDR3 has 15 residues. Germline V CDR1 and CDR2: SGHVS, FNYEAQ. Trimming took off 5 bases at V and 2 bases at J, with 13 bases between the two ends. For the CDR3, the DNA is TGTGCCAGCAGCCCCTTTTTGGGTCCCTACAATGAGCAGTTCTTC. Its translation is CASSPFLGPYNEQFF.

The table lists this clonotype with a few counts. The V call is TRBV6-1, the J call TRBJ1-3; no firm D call. Germline V lookup: CDR1 MNHNS, CDR2 SASEGT. The V end was cut by 3 bases, the J end by 0 bases, with 9 bases between. The CDR3 is made up of 15 amino acids. The CDR3 protein is CASSEGHDSGNTIYF. The CDR3 DNA follows: TGTGCCAGCAGTGAGGGCCACGACTCTGGAAACACCATATATTTT.

This chain uses TRBV6-2 or TRBV6-3 with TRBJ2-7; 11 bases fit TRBD2. CDR1 is MNHEY and CDR2 is SVGEGT in the germline V gene. V trimming: 0 bases; J trimming: 6 bases; junction bases outside the gene matches: 10. This CDR3 spans 17 amino acids. CDR3 loop: CASSYSDSGGAYSEQYF. In DNA form, the CDR3 reads TGTGCCAGCAGTTACTCGGATAGCGGGGGGGCATATAGCGAGCAGTACTTC.

This clonotype was seen at least ten times. The V call is TRBV11-2, the J call TRBJ2-3; 8 bases match TRBD2. The CDR3 runs 15 residues. The J segment lost 5 bases and the V segment lost 4 bases, leaving 8 bases of the junction unmatched. The germline V gene has CDR1 SGHAT and CDR2 FQNNGV. The CDR3 coding sequence is TGTGCCAGCAGCTCTCCGACGGGGGGGCAAGATACGCAGTATTTT. Translating it yields CASSSPTGGQDTQYF.

The table lists this clonotype with a count of one. This chain uses TRBV10-2 with TRBJ2-1; tentatively, D is TRBD2 (7 bases). There are 14 residues in the CDR3. Germline V gives CDR1 WSHSY, CDR2 SAAADI. Trimming took 7 bases from V and 6 from J, leaving 16 bases between them. CDR3 loop: CASMIGGAGNEQFF. For the CDR3, the DNA is TGCGCCAGCATGATAGGGGGGGCGGGCAATGAGCAGTTCTTC.

This clonotype showed up just a few times. The chain has TRBV27 and TRBJ1-5; D unresolved. Trimming shortened V by 0 bases and J by 7 bases, and 7 bases separated the two germline ends. The CDR3 is 13 residues long. CDR1 and CDR2 from the germline V gene are MNHEY and SMNVEV (reference sequence). The CDR3 DNA sequence: TGTGCCAGCAGTTTATCGGTTACGCAGCCCCAGCATTTT. This codes for CASSLSVTQPQHF.

The V gene is TRBV6-1, the J gene TRBJ2-5; perhaps TRBD2 as D (7 bases). Deletions cut 8 bases from V and 4 bases from J, with 14 bases between. There are 13 residues in the CDR3. Germline V gene data show CDR1 as MNHNS and CDR2 as SASEGT. For the CDR3, the DNA is TGTGCCAGCCTCAGGGGCGGGGGAGAGACCCAGTACTTC. This sequence encodes CASLRGGGETQYF.

Notes on this clonotype: A much bigger clone sits one base away, suggesting this may be a read error. This sequence joins TRBV27 and TRBJ2-1, with a possible D match to TRBD1 (5 bases). Germline assignment: CDR1 MNHEY and CDR2 SMNVEV (reference sequence). This CDR3 has 14 amino acids. Trimming took 5 bases from V and 5 from J, leaving 13 bases between them. CDR3 protein: CASSPRTTHNEQFF. The CDR3 region has the DNA TGTGCCAGCAGTCCCCGGACAACTCACAATGAGCAGTTCTTC.

This clonotype has at least ten counts. The chain recombines TRBV20-1 with TRBJ2-5; the D gene is possibly TRBD1 (6 bases). CDR1 is DFQATT and CDR2 is SNEGSKA in the germline V gene (reference sequence). The V gene lost 4 bases and the J gene lost 0 bases, with 9 bases spanning the gap. The CDR3 spans 13 residues. The CDR3 DNA reads as TGCAGTGCTAACCGGGACAACCAAGAGACCCAGTACTTC. It is translated as CSANRDNQETQYF.

This clonotype was picked up many times. V usage is TRBV30 and J usage is TRBJ2-7, with 7 bases aligning to TRBD2. The ends lost 0 bases at V and 2 bases at J; junction bases unmatched: 4. The CDR3 has 14 residues. The germline V gene has CDR1 GTSNPN and CDR2 SVGIG (reference sequence). The CDR3 loop is CAWSVFGGAYEQYF. In DNA, the CDR3 is TGTGCCTGGAGTGTATTTGGGGGGGCCTACGAGCAGTACTTC.

This clonotype was detected many times. The V and J genes are TRBV7-9 and TRBJ1-1, with no clear D. Germline V gives CDR1 SEHNR, CDR2 FQNEAQ (reference sequence). Trimming removed 1 base at V and 2 bases at J, with 5 bases between. The CDR3 is made up of 13 amino acids. The CDR3 sequence: CASSLVYNTEAFF. DNA of the CDR3: TGTGCCAGCAGCTTAGTCTACAACACTGAAGCTTTCTTT. The full variable domain, completed using reference TRBV7-9 and TRBJ1-1, is DTGVSQNPRHKITKRGQNVTFRCDPISEHNRLYWYRQTLGQGPEFLTYFQNEAQLEKSRLLSDRFSAERPKGSFSTLEIQRTEQGDSAMYLCASSLVYNTEAFFGQGTRLTVV.

This clonotype appeared a single time. The rearrangement links TRBV6-1 to TRBJ2-1, with a possible D match to TRBD2 (7 bases). The V end was cut by 4 bases, the J end by 8 bases, with 12 bases between. CDR3 length equals 13 residues. CDR1 MNHNS and CDR2 SASEGT come from the germline V gene. This chain's CDR3 is CASSARGRYEQFF. In nucleotides, the CDR3 is TGTGCCAGCAGTGCGCGGGGGCGATATGAGCAGTTCTTC.

The V call is TRBV5-1, the J call TRBJ2-2; 10 nucleotides line up with TRBD1. This CDR3 contains 15 residues. The germline CDR1 and CDR2 sequences are SGHRS and YFSETQ. With V trimmed by 4 bases and J by 7 bases, 7 bases remained unmatched. CDR3 amino acids: CASSHDRGLLGELFF. The CDR3 nucleotides read TGCGCCAGCAGCCATGACAGGGGGCTCCTCGGGGAGCTGTTTTTT.

This clonotype has ten or more counts. The V gene is TRBV9, the J gene TRBJ2-5; either TRBD1 or TRBD2 may supply D (5 bases each). The CDR3 has 14 residues. V was clipped by 2 bases and J by 1 base, with 9 bases between them. The germline V gene has CDR1 SGDLS and CDR2 YYNGEE. CDR3 sequence: CASSVAGSQETQYF. The CDR3 bases are TGTGCCAGCAGCGTCGCAGGGAGCCAAGAGACCCAGTACTTC.

This clonotype turned up a few times. This chain links TRBV15 with TRBJ1-1, with 7 bases fitting TRBD1. The J segment lost 4 bases and the V segment lost 1 base, leaving 3 bases of the junction unmatched. This CDR3 comprises 14 residues. The germline V gene encodes CDR1 LNHNV and CDR2 YYDKDF (reference sequence). CDR3 protein: CATSRARDSTEAFF. The DNA for the CDR3 is TGTGCCACCAGCAGAGCCCGGGACAGCACTGAAGCTTTCTTT.

The chain links TRBV15 to TRBJ2-4, with D possibly matching TRBD2 (5 bases). Germline V gene sequence: CDR1 LNHNV, CDR2 YYDKDF (reference sequence). The CDR3 loop spans 14 amino acids. The V end lost 1 base, the J end lost 6 bases, and 10 bases lay between the germline ends. CDR3 coding DNA: TGTGCCACCAGCAGAGTGGGCAGCGGAAACATTCAGTACTTC. Its protein product is CATSRVGSGNIQYF. The complete variable domain, with remaining parts taken from reference TRBV15 and TRBJ2-4, reads DAMVIQNPRYQVTQFGKPVTLSCSQTLNHNVMYWYQQKSSQAPKLLFHYYDKDFNNEADTPDNFQSRRPNTSFCFLDIRSPGLGDTAMYLCATSRVGSGNIQYFGAGTRLSVL.

This clonotype came up many times. The CDR3 sequence: CSASWDRDSPLHF. DNA of the CDR3: TGCAGTGCCTCCTGGGACCGAGATTCACCCCTCCACTTT. This rearrangement joins TRBV20-1 to TRBJ1-6, with a tentative D call TRBD1 (5 bases). V lost 6 bases and J lost 8, with 14 bases in between. The V gene's germline CDR1 is DFQATT and CDR2 SNEGSKA (reference sequence). This CDR3 spans 13 amino acids.

The V call is TRBV29-1, the J call TRBJ1-1; D is ambiguous. The CDR3 is 10 residues long. Germline V CDR1 and CDR2: SQVTM, ANQGSEA. Trimming pared 7 bases from V and 11 bases from J, leaving 14 bases between. The CDR3 region is CSADYGGAFF. CDR3 bases: TGCAGCGCCGATTATGGTGGTGCTTTCTTT. Supplemented by reference TRBV29-1 and TRBJ1-1, the full variable domain reads SAVISQKPSRDICQRGTSLTIQCQVDSQVTMMFWYRQQPGQSLTLIATANQGSEATYESGFVIDKFPISRPNLTFSTLTVSNMSPEDSSIYLCSADYGGAFFGQGTRLTVV.

This clonotype was observed at least ten times. The chain employs TRBV11-2 and TRBJ2-1; D uncertain. V gave up 4 bases and J gave up 6 bases, with 13 bases separating them. There are 14 residues in the CDR3. Per the germline V gene, CDR1 is SGHAT and CDR2 is FQNNGV. The CDR3, as DNA: TGTGCCAGCAGCTCCGTTGTGTTTGGCAATGAGCAGTTCTTC. Amino acids: CASSSVVFGNEQFF.

This clonotype appeared a few times. V and J are TRBV24-1 and TRBJ2-3; D is possibly TRBD2 (7 bases). Germline CDR1 is KGHDR and CDR2 is SFDVKD. The V and J ends lost 1 base and 0 bases respectively, with 16 bases between them. The CDR3 is 18 amino acids. In DNA form, the CDR3 reads TGTGCCACCAGTGATTTCATCGGGGCGGGGGCTAGCACAGATACGCAGTATTTT. This sequence encodes CATSDFIGAGASTDTQYF.

This chain joins TRBV10-1 and TRBJ2-2; D perhaps matches TRBD2 (5 bases). Trimming left V 7 bases short and J 0 bases short, with 9 bases between. Per germline, CDR1 WNHNN and CDR2 SYGVQD (reference sequence). The CDR3 has 14 residues. CDR3 residues: CASTGKTNTGELFF. The CDR3 nucleotides read TGCGCCAGCACCGGGAAAACGAACACCGGGGAGCTGTTTTTT.

V and J are TRBV18 and TRBJ1-4; D may be TRBD1 (6 bases). V lost 3 bases and J lost 7, with 15 bases in between. Germline values: CDR1 KGHSH, CDR2 LQKENI. The CDR3 sequence is 15 residues long. The CDR3 is CASSPRQANGEKLFF. The DNA for the CDR3 is TGTGCCAGCTCACCCCGACAGGCCAATGGTGAAAAACTGTTTTTT.

This chain links TRBV7-2 with TRBJ2-1; D remains unclear. The ends were cut back, 5 bases at V and 2 bases at J, with 10 bases in the middle. The germline gives CDR1 SGHTA, CDR2 FQGNSA. The CDR3 has 14 residues. CDR3 amino acids: CASSPLLAYNEQFF. CDR3 sequence (DNA): TGTGCCAGCAGCCCCCTTTTGGCCTACAATGAGCAGTTCTTC.

The CDR3 DNA sequence: TGTGCCAGCAAGGGGGCTAGCGCGGGATTCTACGAGCAGTACTTC. Translating gives CASKGASAGFYEQYF. This chain joins TRBV13 and TRBJ2-7, with D perhaps TRBD1 (7 bases). From germline, CDR1 is PRHDT and CDR2 FYEKMQ (reference sequence). The CDR3 consists of 15 residues. The V gene lost 7 bases and the J gene lost 3 bases, with 19 bases spanning the gap.

This clonotype was picked up many times. This chain links TRBV12-3 or TRBV12-4 with TRBJ1-4; no clear D gene. The CDR3 is 15 residues long. V shed 4 bases and J shed 6 bases, with 15 bases lying between them. This chain's CDR3 is CASSSGRLDHEKLFF. CDR3 nucleotides: TGTGCCAGCAGTTCTGGCAGACTGGATCATGAAAAACTGTTTTTT.

J is TRBJ1-5 and V is TRBV2; D unresolved. The germline gives CDR1 SNHLY, CDR2 FYNNEI. V was cut by 6 bases and J by 9 bases, with 15 bases left in between. CDR3 length: 13 amino acids. This CDR3 reads CASRQDGGGPQHF. The CDR3 DNA reads as TGTGCCAGCAGGCAGGACGGAGGAGGGCCCCAGCATTTT.

This clonotype was picked up many times. V usage is TRBV12-3 or TRBV12-4 and J usage is TRBJ2-5; TRBD2 agrees at 7 bases. The V gene end was trimmed by 3 bases and the J gene end by 5 bases; junction bases not matched to a gene: 12. The CDR3 is 16 residues long. The CDR3 nucleotides are TGTGCCAGCAGTTTCTACTCCGGGACTAACCTGGAGACCCAGTACTTC. Translating it yields CASSFYSGTNLETQYF.

This clonotype occurred a few times. The V and J genes are TRBV6-4 and TRBJ1-5; maybe TRBD1 (6 bases). Germline V lookup: CDR1 MRHNA, CDR2 SNTAGT. The CDR3 contains 16 residues. Trimming pared 4 bases from V and 4 bases from J, leaving 17 bases between. The CDR3 region is CASSAAGGRGNQPQHF. The CDR3 DNA reads as TGTGCCAGCAGTGCCGCGGGGGGCCGGGGGAATCAGCCCCAGCATTTT.